This T cell receptor beta chain was profiled in a study of glioma-infiltrating T cells (TCRdb year 2016). In terms of the full investigation: Sequencing of TCR alpha- and beta-chain repertoires was performed on glioma tissue, on non-neoplastic brain tissue, and on matched peripheral blood mononuclear cells. To measure how far tissue and blood T-cell populations diverged, each tissue-infiltrating repertoire was compared against the peripheral blood repertoire of the same patient. The paired cohort was made up of three low-grade glioma patients, under ten primary glioblastoma patients and three non-glioma patients who contributed non-neoplastic brain tissue.

The table lists this clonotype with many counts. Its specific antigen is unknown. Base qualities are not at hand, and no much larger clone is one base apart. Paper-wide results and their limitations: VJ-independent divergence between tissue and blood was below expectation in non-neoplastic patients but above expectation in all gliomas, especially low-grade gliomas. Very few CDR3 sequences were found to be shared between tissue and blood, and this scarcity was attributed to high CDR3 diversity and limited sampling. Group comparisons rested on small numbers: three non-neoplastic, three low-grade glioma and 7 or 8 glioblastoma patients.

The iRepertoire nested amplicon-rescue multiplex PCR (arm-PCR) platform was used to amplify TCR alpha and beta CDR3 regions from RNA. For one-step reverse transcription and amplification, about 100-450 ng of tissue mRNA or PBMC total RNA was used as input. After bead purification, a secondary multiplex PCR added Illumina adapters, and libraries were gel-purified between 200 and 400 bp. Internal 6-nucleotide barcodes were carried by the libraries and were used for demultiplexing. Libraries were sequenced on an Illumina MiSeq with 2x220 or 2x250 nucleotide paired-end reads. Per the source publication's procedure: Paired reads were merged using FLASH 1.2.11 and were aligned to the GRCh37 human genome using BWA-MEM, after which TRA and TRB reads were extracted. An IMGT-derived reference of cassette sequences and CDR3 motifs, with pseudogenes included, was used for V and J assignment. Reads were translated in three frames, and productive CDR3s were defined by a C…FGXG motif without stop codons. Clonotypes were defined as unique combinations of V-J cassette pair and CDR3 amino acid sequence. Reads were filtered by Hamming distance, thresholded by each sample's sequence error rate in mapped regions. The public reads were quality trimmed at Q25 with fastp and then assembled into clones with MiXCR by TCRdb, keeping productive beta chains. Merged by CDR3 protein, the rows form single entries marked with the most common genes and DNA. In this record, the V and J calls reflect TCRdb's handling and not the investigators' own analysis. Counted in this sample were about 93,000 distinct CDR3 sequences; roughly 37% of them appeared once. 35% to 45% of the sample is held by the ten biggest clonotypes.

After removal of 4 bases from V and 6 bases from J, the junction retains 8 bases not matched to a gene. The CDR3 covers 14 residues, taking in both the cysteine and the phenylalanine. Here the CDR3 DNA is all that survives: 42 bases in frame from base 1. CDR1 SGHTA and CDR2 FQGTGA were looked up in the germline V gene. The source of this sequence is a human donor with low-grade glioma or glioblastoma, undergoing nonglioma brain surgery, or in good health (not recorded which). The sequencing input was glioma tissue, nonneoplastic brain tissue, or PBMCs (not recorded which). The chain was built from TRBV7-3 and TRBJ2-7; the central 8 bases match TRBD2. DNA sequence: TGTGCCAGCAGCTCCGCAGCGGGAGTGTCCGAGCAGTACTTC. Translation gives CASSSAAGVSEQYF.